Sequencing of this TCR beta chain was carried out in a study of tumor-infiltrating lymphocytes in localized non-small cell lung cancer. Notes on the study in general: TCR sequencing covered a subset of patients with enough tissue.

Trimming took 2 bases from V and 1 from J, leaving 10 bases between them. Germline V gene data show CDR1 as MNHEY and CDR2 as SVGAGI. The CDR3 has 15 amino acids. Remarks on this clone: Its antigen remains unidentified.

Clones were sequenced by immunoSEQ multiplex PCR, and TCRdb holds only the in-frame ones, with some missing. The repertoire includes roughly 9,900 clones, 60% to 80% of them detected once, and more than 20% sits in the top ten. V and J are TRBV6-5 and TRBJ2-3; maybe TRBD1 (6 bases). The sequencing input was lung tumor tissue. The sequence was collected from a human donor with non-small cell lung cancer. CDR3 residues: CASSYGTPGTDTQYF. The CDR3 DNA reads TGTGCCAGCAGTTACGGGACACCTGGCACAGATACGCAGTATTTT.